This note documents a single T cell receptor beta chain sequence. It lacks a known antigen. No much larger clone is present one base from it, and per-base qualities are unavailable. This sample is part of a study of shared clonotypes between healthy human individuals (TCRdb year 2020). A note on the overall study: The cohort included a few men and two women between 18 and 49 years of age. To estimate repertoire size and how much clonotype sharing occurs between individuals, the study deeply sequenced the blood TCR repertoires of about 5 healthy adults. Per donor, leukapheresis produced somewhere between about 0.94 and 10 billion PBMCs. Per donor, three plates each were used for CD4 naive and CD4 memory, two for CD8 naive, and one for CD8 memory. Libraries were prepared and TCR repertoires were sequenced by different laboratories using diverse techniques, in order to increase sequencing depth and limit assay-specific biases.

Donors were healthy HIV-negative adults with no recently reported acute infections or vaccinations. Only Caucasian adults living in Nashville, Tennessee, USA were represented among the donors. Magnetic negative selection was used to enrich CD4+ T cells, after which naive cells were positively selected on CD45RA and the negative fraction became the memory subset. Blood was obtained by leukapheresis, after which PBMCs were separated by Ficoll-Histopaque density gradient centrifugation and cryopreserved in liquid nitrogen vapor phase. Analytical flow cytometry was used to check the purity and quantity of every magnetically sorted T cell population. From each sorted fraction, genomic DNA was isolated and quantified by UV absorbance on a Nanodrop 2000c. Study-wide conclusions, independent of this receptor: Sampling was restricted to blood, and TCR repertoires in tissues likely differ from the TCR repertoires found in blood. Higher generation probabilities were observed for clonotypes shared by all four sorted-subset donors than for non-shared clonotypes. Larger estimated clonotype richness was generally found for naive subsets than for memory subsets. The small number of donors limited the genetic and exposure-history diversity represented. Pairwise subsampling indicated that sequencing depth was expected to affect the degree of clonotype sharing among donors. Incomplete sequencing was indicated by rarefaction of sorted-subset datasets, despite the large sequencing depth. Sharing across a handful of donors was observed for approximately 5% of naive CD4, under 4% of naive CD8, 2.3% of memory CD4, and around 0.4% of memory CD8 clonotypes.

TCR CDR3 regions were amplified from genomic DNA by multiplex PCR using the deep immunoSEQ assay. For each cell subset, the extracted genomic DNA was distributed evenly across all wells of several immunoSEQ 96-well plates, and each plate served as one replicate. For sorted subsets, approximately 210 ng of genomic DNA, equivalent to some 30,000 T cell genomes, went into each replicate PCR. Purified libraries were quantified with a Qubit 3.0 fluorometer, sized on a Bioanalyzer 2100, and re-quantified with the KAPA Library Quantification kit. A separate single-read 150-cycle Illumina NextSeq 550 flow cell was used to sequence each immunoSEQ 96-well plate. In the source study's methods: Because only junctional sequences without quality scores were contained in the immunoSEQ output, filtering matching that applied to full-length reads could not be performed. To assign V/J genes and CDR3, sequences were annotated against IMGT germline references using PyIR, a Python wrapper for IgBLAST v1.9. Any read was removed if the V/J assignment was weak (E-value above 1e-6), the CDR3 was missing, or the read contained stop codons, out-of-frame junctions, or ambiguous translated residues. V3J clonotypes were defined as sequences sharing the same inferred V gene, J gene, and CDR3 amino acid sequence. To compute the percentage overlap between repertoires, the number of shared unique clonotypes was divided by the size of the smaller repertoire. Richness of each repertoire was evaluated using RTK rarefaction, the Chao1 estimator, and Recon v2.1 estimates of unobserved clonotypes. OLGA was used to compute generation probabilities for all TCRbeta clonotypes that the gDNA method yielded from a few donors. As stored in TCRdb, this immuneACCESS dataset retains in-frame rearrangements with V and J assigned. A fraction of the clones does not appear; measured against another copy, unresolved V genes explain less than half of the discrepancy, and the remainder lacks a known reason. D and trimming were read from the DNA, whereas the V and J calls and clone size are those reported in that table. The sample records over a million clones, 96% of which are singletons. The ten most abundant clones make up approximately 1.2% of the sample.

CDR1 and CDR2 (SNHLY, FYNNEI) derive from the germline V gene. The CDR3 measures 18 amino acids from cysteine to phenylalanine. The only DNA kept is the CDR3, 54 bases in frame from the first base. The germline ends are 34 bases apart after V is trimmed by 9 bases and J by 7 bases. The receptor was derived from a man aged 25 to 40 in good health. The chain is made from TRBV2 and TRBJ2-7, with TRBD1 perhaps the D gene, on 6 matching bases. The sequencing sample was made of naive CD4+ T cells sorted from blood. Sample cell subset or site, as interpreted from the label and publication: CD45RA+ positively selected. The DNA sequence follows: TGTGCCAGGTCCCCCGGGGCCAGGGGCGTCCTTCAGCCTAGAGAGCAGTACTTC. Its translation reads: CARSPGARGVLQPREQYF.